One sample yielded the 11 T cell receptor beta chains listed below, sequenced in a study of shared clonotypes between healthy human individuals. Profiling relied on immunoSEQ multiplex PCR, and the TCRdb table lists in-frame clones only, not all of them. The data show about 450,000 clones, roughly 77% seen once. Sequencing input: PBMCs. The source of these receptors is a woman aged 40 to 50 in good health. Some clones in this sample may be carry-over from other donors' samples.

Remarks on this clone: A far larger clone is off by one base, so a read error is likely. The rearrangement links TRBV10-3 to TRBJ1-4, with D perhaps TRBD1 (5 bases). The CDR3 extends over 16 amino acids. V was trimmed by 3 bases and J by 4 bases, leaving 15 bases between them. Germline CDR1 reads ENHRY; CDR2 reads SYGVKD. CDR3 sequence reads: CAISEPPTAINEKLFF. CDR3 nucleotides: TGTGCCATCAGTGAACCCCCGACAGCCATTAATGAAAAACTGTTTTTT.

This clone was observed once. The identical CDR3 is also encoded by other nucleotide sequences in the sample. This chain connects TRBV30 to TRBJ2-7; TRBD1 matches at 10 bases. CDR3 length: 13 residues. Germline values: CDR1 GTSNPN, CDR2 SVGIG (reference sequence). V shed 3 bases, J shed 7 bases, and the junction held 6 bases outside the gene matches. The CDR3 here is CAWSTGTGDEQYF. The CDR3 coding sequence is TGTGCCTGGAGCACCGGGACAGGGGATGAGCAGTACTTC.

V is TRBV5-1 and J is TRBJ1-2; D not resolved. With 0 bases removed from V and 4 bases from J, the gap between germline ends came to 7 bases. CDR3 length: 13 residues. Germline CDR1 is SGHRS and CDR2 is YFSETQ. The CDR3 DNA reads TGCGCCAGCAGCTTGGATTACAGCTATGGCTACACCTTC. It yields the protein CASSLDYSYGYTF.

The chain joins TRBV6-1 to TRBJ2-3; 9 bases match TRBD2. Trimming at V came to 2 bases and at J to 4 bases, leaving 7 bases not matched to a gene. Germline V gene lookup returns CDR1 MNHNS and CDR2 SASEGT. The CDR3 is made up of 16 amino acids. This CDR3 reads CASSESPSGIADTQYF. CDR3 in DNA: TGTGCCAGCAGTGAAAGCCCTAGCGGGATTGCAGATACGCAGTATTTT.

As for this clone: The same CDR3 arises from other DNA sequences in this sample as well. The rearrangement joins TRBV27 to TRBJ2-5, with D hard to call. V lost 4 bases and J 2 bases, leaving 2 bases between the germline ends. Germline CDR1 and CDR2: MNHEY and SMNVEV (reference sequence). There are 11 residues in the CDR3. The CDR3 reads CASSSQETQYF. The CDR3 DNA is TGTGCCAGCAGTTCTCAAGAGACCCAGTACTTC.

The genes are TRBV5-1 and TRBJ2-5, with D unclear. Germline V gene lookup returns CDR1 SGHRS and CDR2 YFSETQ. The ends were cut back, 1 base at V and 2 bases at J, with 6 bases in the middle. The CDR3 contains 13 residues. The CDR3 coding sequence is TGCGCCAGCAGCTTGTGGGAACAAGAGACCCAGTACTTC. This gives the protein CASSLWEQETQYF.

V is TRBV29-1 and J is TRBJ2-1; no definite D call. In germline, CDR1 is SQVTM, CDR2 ANQGSEA. Trimming cost V 4 bases and J 6 bases, with 13 bases left between them. This CDR3 spans 13 amino acids. CDR3 residues: CSVVSDRSNEQFF. The DNA of the CDR3 is TGCAGCGTTGTATCGGACCGCAGCAATGAGCAGTTCTTC.

This clone was counted a few times. This rearrangement joins TRBV6-6 to TRBJ1-1; 9 positions match TRBD1. The germline CDR1 and CDR2 sequences are MNHNY and SVGAGI (reference sequence). CDR3 size: 16 residues. Losses at the gene ends were 7 bases for V and 1 base for J; bases not matched to a gene: 10. CDR3 in amino acids: CASTKSPGQGNTEAFF. CDR3 DNA: TGTGCCAGCACAAAAAGTCCGGGACAGGGGAACACTGAAGCTTTCTTT.

The rearrangement joins TRBV5-1 to TRBJ2-7; 9 nucleotides agree with TRBD2. The germline gives CDR1 SGHRS, CDR2 YFSETQ. Losses at the gene ends were 0 bases for V and 0 bases for J; bases not matched to a gene: 7. The length of the CDR3 is 17 residues. The CDR3 bases are TGCGCCAGCAGCTTGGTCCCTAGCGGGGTTAGCTCCTACGAGCAGTACTTC. Translating it yields CASSLVPSGVSSYEQYF.

Only a few counts were recorded for this clone. The J gene is TRBJ2-2, the V gene TRBV28; 7 bases match TRBD2. Germline V lookup: CDR1 MDHEN, CDR2 SYDVKM. Trimming removed 4 bases from V and 2 bases from J; junction bases left unmatched: 4. The CDR3 loop spans 15 amino acids. DNA of the CDR3: TGTGCCAGCAGTTCTACTAGCGACAACACCGGGGAGCTGTTTTTT. Encoded protein: CASSSTSDNTGELFF.

About this clone itself: As the CDR3 is not closed by the conserved phenylalanine or tryptophan, this likely results from a read error. This chain connects TRBV7-9 to TRBJ1-1; D ambiguous. CDR1 and CDR2 from the germline V gene are SEHNR and FQNEAQ (reference sequence). This CDR3 is built from 13 residues. Trimming took 1 base from V and 4 from J, leaving 7 bases between them. CDR3 region: CASSLGGSTEAFS. CDR3 DNA: TGTGCCAGCAGCTTAGGCGGGAGCACTGAAGCTTTCTCT.